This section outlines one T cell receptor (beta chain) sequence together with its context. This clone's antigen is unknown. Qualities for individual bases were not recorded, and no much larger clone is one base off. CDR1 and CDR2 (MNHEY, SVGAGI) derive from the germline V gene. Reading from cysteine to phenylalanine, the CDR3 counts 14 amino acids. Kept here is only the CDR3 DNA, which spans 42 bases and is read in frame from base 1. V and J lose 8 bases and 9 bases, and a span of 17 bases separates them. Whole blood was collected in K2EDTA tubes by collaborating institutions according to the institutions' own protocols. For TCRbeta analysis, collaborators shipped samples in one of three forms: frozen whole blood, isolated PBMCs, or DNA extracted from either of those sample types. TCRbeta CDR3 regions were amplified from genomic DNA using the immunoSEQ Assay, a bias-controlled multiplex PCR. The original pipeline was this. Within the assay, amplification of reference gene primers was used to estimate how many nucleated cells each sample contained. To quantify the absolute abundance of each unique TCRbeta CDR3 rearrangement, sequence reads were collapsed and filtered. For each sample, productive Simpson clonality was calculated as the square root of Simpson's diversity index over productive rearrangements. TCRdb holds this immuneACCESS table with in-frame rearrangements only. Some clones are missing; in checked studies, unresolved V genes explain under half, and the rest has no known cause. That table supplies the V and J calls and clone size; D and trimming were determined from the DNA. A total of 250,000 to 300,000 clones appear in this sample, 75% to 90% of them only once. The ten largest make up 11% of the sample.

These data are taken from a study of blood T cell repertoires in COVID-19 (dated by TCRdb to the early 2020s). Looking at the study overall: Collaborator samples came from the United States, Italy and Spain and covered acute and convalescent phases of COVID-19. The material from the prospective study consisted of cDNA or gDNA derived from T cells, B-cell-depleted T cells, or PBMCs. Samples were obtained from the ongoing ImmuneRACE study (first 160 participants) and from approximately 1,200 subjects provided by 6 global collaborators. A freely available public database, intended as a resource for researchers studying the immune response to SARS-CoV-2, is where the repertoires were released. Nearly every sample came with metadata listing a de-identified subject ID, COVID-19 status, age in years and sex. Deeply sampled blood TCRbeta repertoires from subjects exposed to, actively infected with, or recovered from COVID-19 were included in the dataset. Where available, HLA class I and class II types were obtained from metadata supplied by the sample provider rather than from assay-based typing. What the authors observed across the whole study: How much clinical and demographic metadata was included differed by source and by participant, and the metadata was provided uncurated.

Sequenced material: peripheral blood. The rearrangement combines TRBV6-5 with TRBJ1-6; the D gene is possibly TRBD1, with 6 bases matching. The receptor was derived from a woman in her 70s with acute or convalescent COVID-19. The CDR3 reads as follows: CASSGRGGLSPLHF. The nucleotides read TGTGCCAGCTCAGGGCGTGGGGGCCTTTCACCCCTCCACTTT.